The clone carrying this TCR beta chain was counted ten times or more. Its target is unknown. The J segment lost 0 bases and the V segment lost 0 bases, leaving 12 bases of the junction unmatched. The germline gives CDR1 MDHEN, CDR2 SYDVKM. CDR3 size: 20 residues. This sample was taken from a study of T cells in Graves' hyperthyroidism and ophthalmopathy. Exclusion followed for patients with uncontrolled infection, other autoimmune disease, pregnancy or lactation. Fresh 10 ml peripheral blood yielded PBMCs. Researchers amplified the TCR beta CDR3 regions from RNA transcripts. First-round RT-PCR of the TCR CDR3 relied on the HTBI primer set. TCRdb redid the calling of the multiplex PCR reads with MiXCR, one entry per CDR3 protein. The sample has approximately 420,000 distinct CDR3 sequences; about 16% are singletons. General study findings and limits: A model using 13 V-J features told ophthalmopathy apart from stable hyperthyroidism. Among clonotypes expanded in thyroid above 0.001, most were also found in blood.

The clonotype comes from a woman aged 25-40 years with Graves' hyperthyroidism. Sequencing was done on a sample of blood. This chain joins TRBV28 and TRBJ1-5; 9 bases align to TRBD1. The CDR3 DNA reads TGTGCCAGCAGTTTATGGGGTCGTGGGACAGGGACTAATAGCAATCAGCCCCAGCATTTT. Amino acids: CASSLWGRGTGTNSNQPQHF.